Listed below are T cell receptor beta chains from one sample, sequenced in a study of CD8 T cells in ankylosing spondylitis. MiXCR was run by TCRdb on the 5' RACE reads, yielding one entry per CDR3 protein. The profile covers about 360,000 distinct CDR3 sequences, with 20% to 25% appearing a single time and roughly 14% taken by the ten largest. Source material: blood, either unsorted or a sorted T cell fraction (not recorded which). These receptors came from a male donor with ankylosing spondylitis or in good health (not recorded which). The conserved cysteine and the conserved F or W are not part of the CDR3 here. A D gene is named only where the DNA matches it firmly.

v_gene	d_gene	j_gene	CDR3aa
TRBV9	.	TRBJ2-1	ASSEPGTTLSNEQF
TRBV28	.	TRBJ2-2	ASSRLTETGELF
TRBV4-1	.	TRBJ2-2	ASSQVDDTGELF
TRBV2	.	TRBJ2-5	ASTRVGQETQY
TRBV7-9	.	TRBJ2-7	ASSAPRIGAYEQY
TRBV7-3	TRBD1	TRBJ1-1	ASSPRQGAGTEAF
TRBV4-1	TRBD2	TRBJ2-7	ASSQDRTSASYEQY
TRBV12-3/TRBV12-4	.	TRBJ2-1	ASSLSRRGEQF
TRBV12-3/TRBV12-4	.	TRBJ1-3	ASSSELGPGGNTIY
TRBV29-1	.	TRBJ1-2	SVAAAYGYT
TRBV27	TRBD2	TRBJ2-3	ASSTGGARESQY
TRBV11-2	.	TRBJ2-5	ASSRSGSTETQY
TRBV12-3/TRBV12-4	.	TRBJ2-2	ASSPVNPSNTGELF
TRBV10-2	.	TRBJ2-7	ASSESGSPPTYEQY
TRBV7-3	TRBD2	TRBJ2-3	ASSFSGTSGGVDTQY
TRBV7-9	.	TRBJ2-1	ASSLARQPGHEQF
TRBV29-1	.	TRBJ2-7	SVVKGTAYEQY
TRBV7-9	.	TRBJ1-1	ASSLMQGSDTEAF
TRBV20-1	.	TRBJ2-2	SATAGELF
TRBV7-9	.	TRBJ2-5	ARLRGFQETQY
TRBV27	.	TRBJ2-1	ASSLTNYNEQF
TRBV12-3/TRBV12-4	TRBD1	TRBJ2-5	ASSPRTGGLDETQY
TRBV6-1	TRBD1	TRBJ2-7	AILGQAYLEQY
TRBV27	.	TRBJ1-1	ASSPGTTNTEAF